The T cell receptor (beta chain) under discussion was sequenced for a study of radiation and T cells in renal cell carcinoma. Study summary: Nephrectomy followed 15 Gy stereotactic body radiation by 4 weeks. Study-wide results and limits: Pretreatment tumor biopsies were lacking, so baseline clonotypes are unknown. From baseline, blood top tumor clonotypes peaked at 2 weeks post-radiation.

Using immunoSEQ multiplex PCR, the repertoire was profiled, and TCRdb retains in-frame clones only, with some absent. The sample includes about 130,000 clones, approximately 90% of them seen just once. A word on this clone: Its cognate antigen is unknown.

The ends were cut back, 4 bases at V and 12 bases at J, with 10 bases in the middle. The germline CDR1 and CDR2 sequences are MDHEN and SYDVKM. The CDR3 length is 11 residues. Time point of the sample: blood 2 weeks post-SBRT. Treatment: 15 Gy SBRT to primary tumor, nephrectomy 4 weeks later. Blood was sampled at baseline, 2 weeks and 4 weeks after SBRT. The TCR comes from a woman in her seventies with renal cell carcinoma. The chain combines TRBV28 with TRBJ2-4; D not certain. Sequencing was performed on blood, taken from a patient whose treatment included radiotherapy and nephrectomy. The CDR3 coding sequence is TGTGCCAGCAGTTCCCTCCAAGATCAGTACTTC. Translating it yields CASSSLQDQYF.